This is a list of T cell receptor beta chains from one sample in a study of shared clonotypes between healthy human individuals. TCRdb's copy holds only in-frame clones and misses some; the assay was immunoSEQ multiplex PCR. This table holds around 2,100,000 clones, roughly 94% found once. Sequenced input: naive CD8+ T cells sorted from blood. These receptors were taken from a young man in good health. Each CDR3 is given with its conserved first and last residue. D genes are given only for firm matches. Not every row has a clone size; where given, it reads once, few, many or a size class.

>TRBJ1-1|TRBV13|-|15|-
CASSWSAGGILEAFF
TGTGCCAGCAGCTGGTCAGCGGGCGGTATACTTGAAGCTTTCTTT
>TRBJ2-7|TRBV2|-|15|-
CASSEGGETPYEQYF
TGTGCCAGCAGTGAGGGCGGGGAGACCCCCTACGAGCAGTACTTC
>TRBJ2-1|TRBV5-1|TRBD2|13|once
CASGTSGYNEQFF
TGCGCCTCCGGGACTAGCGGGTACAATGAGCAGTTCTTC
>TRBJ1-3|TRBV4-3|-|15|-
CASSPDRSSGNTIYF
TGCGCCAGCAGCCCCGACAGGAGCTCTGGAAACACCATATATTTT
>TRBJ2-2|TRBV28|-|15|-
CASSFQGTITGELFF
TGTGCCAGCAGTTTTCAGGGGACGATAACCGGGGAGCTGTTTTTT
>TRBJ2-7|TRBV27|-|15|-
CASSLTDLGVGEQYF
TGTGCCAGCAGTTTAACAGATTTAGGGGTAGGCGAGCAGTACTTC
>TRBJ1-5|TRBV4-1|-|16|once
CASSQETQVGNQPQHF
TGCGCCAGCAGCCAAGAAACACAGGTAGGCAATCAGCCCCAGCATTTT
>TRBJ2-5|TRBV7-3|-|13|once
CASSAPEVGTQYF
TGTGCCAGCAGCGCCCCCGAGGTCGGGACCCAGTACTTC
>TRBJ2-7|TRBV28|-|12|-
CASRGPPYEQYF
TGTGCCAGCAGGGGGCCCCCCTACGAGCAGTACTTC
>TRBJ1-1|TRBV27|-|15|-
CASRTTGGLNTEAFF
TGTGCCAGCAGGACGACGGGGGGTTTGAACACTGAAGCTTTCTTT
>TRBJ2-1|TRBV5-6|TRBD2|14|-
CASSWGLVYNEQFF
TGTGCCAGCAGCTGGGGACTAGTCTACAATGAGCAGTTCTTC
>TRBJ2-3|TRBV5-6|-|16|-
CASSTRDHFVADTQYF
TGTGCCAGCAGCACAAGGGACCATTTCGTGGCAGATACGCAGTATTTT
>TRBJ2-7|TRBV6-6|TRBD1|14|-
CASSYGDRTYEQYF
TGTGCCAGCAGCTACGGGGACAGAACCTACGAGCAGTACTTC
>TRBJ1-5|TRBV11-2|-|15|-
CASSFGGDSNQPQHF
TGTGCCAGCAGCTTTGGAGGGGATAGCAATCAGCCCCAGCATTTT
>TRBJ1-6|TRBV6-1|-|14|-
CASSVQGSNSPLHF
TGTGCCAGCAGTGTTCAGGGGTCAAATTCACCCCTCCACTTT
>TRBJ2-1|TRBV2|-|13|-
CASSELGWNEQFF
TGTGCCAGCAGTGAGTTGGGGTGGAATGAGCAGTTCTTC
>TRBJ2-7|TRBV11-1|-|13|-
CASSLTGFYEQYF
TGTGCCAGCAGCTTGACAGGTTTCTACGAGCAGTACTTC
>TRBJ1-6|TRBV7-9|TRBD1|15|-
CASSSSTGINSPLHF
TGTGCCAGCAGCTCTTCGACAGGGATCAATTCACCCCTCCACTTT
>TRBJ2-7|TRBV9|-|14|once
CASSVGMGDYEQYF
TGTGCCAGCAGCGTAGGAATGGGGGACTACGAGCAGTACTTC
>TRBJ1-6|TRBV6-1|-|15|-
CASSEASSYNSPLHF
TGTGCCAGCAGTGAGGCAAGCTCCTATAATTCACCCCTCCACTTT